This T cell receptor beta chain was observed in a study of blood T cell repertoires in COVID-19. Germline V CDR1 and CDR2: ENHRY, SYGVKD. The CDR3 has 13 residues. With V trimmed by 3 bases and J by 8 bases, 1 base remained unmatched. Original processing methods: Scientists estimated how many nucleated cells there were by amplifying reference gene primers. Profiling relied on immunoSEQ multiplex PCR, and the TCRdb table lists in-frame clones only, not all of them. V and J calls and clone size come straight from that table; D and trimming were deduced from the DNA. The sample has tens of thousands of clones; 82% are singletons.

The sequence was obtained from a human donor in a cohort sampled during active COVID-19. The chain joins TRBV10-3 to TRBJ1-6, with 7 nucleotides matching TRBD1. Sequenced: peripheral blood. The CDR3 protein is CAISDTGDSPLHF. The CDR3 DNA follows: TGTGCCATCAGTGATACAGGGGATTCACCCCTCCACTTT.